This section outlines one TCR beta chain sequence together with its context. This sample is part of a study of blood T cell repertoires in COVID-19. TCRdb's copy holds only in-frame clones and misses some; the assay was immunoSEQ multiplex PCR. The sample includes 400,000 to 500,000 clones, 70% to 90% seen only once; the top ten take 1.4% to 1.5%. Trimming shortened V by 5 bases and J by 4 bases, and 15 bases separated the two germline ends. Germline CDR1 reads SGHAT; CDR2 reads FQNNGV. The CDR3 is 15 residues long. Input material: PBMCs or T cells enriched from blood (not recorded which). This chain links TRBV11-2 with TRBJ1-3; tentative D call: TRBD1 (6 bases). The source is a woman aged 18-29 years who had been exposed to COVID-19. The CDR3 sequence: CASSQGRGGGNTIYF. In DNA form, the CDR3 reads TGTGCCAGCAGCCAAGGCAGGGGCGGCGGAAACACCATATATTTT.